This TCR beta chain originates from a study of CD8 T cells in Susac syndrome. Reverse transcription of 0.5 to 1 ug RNA used random hexamers. Amplification of TCR beta CDR3 used immunoSEQ multiplex PCR across 54 Vbeta and 13 Jbeta. TCRdb itself ran the immunoSEQ multiplex PCR reads through MiXCR, one entry per CDR3 protein. Here the sample spans some 300,000 distinct CDR3 sequences, 89% being singletons. Unmatched junction bases numbered 7, after V lost 4 bases and J lost 2 bases. The CDR3 runs 15 residues. Germline lookup yields CDR1 DFQATT and CDR2 SNEGSKA (reference sequence). TEMRA cells were enriched by FACS, while CD8+ and CD4+ T cells were obtained through a negative isolation that was performed magnetically.

The sequence was collected from a human donor with multiple sclerosis. The specimen was CD8+ T cells from PBMCs. This chain uses TRBV20-1 with TRBJ2-2, with 7 bases fitting TRBD2. In nucleotides, the CDR3 is TGCAGTGCTAACGCCCCGGGACTAAACACCGGGGAGCTGTTTTTT. Its protein is CSANAPGLNTGELFF.